What follows are 22 T cell receptor beta chains derived from one specimen sequenced in a study of cytomegalovirus exposure and HLA in healthy donors. Researchers ran the PCR with 60 Vbeta and 13 Jbeta primers. Method: immunoSEQ multiplex PCR; TCRdb's copy keeps in-frame clones and lacks some. The sample lists about 140,000 clones, approximately 70% occurring once. The sequencing sample was made of PBMCs. These receptors all stem from a woman aged 55-70 years in good health and CMV-seropositive.

The chain recombines TRBV7-8 with TRBJ2-5, with D uncertain. V was clipped by 4 bases and J by 5 bases, with 17 bases between them. In germline, CDR1 is SGHVS, CDR2 FQNEAQ. CDR3 length: 15 residues. The CDR3 coding sequence is TGTGCCAGCAGCTCGCCTTATGTACTGTGGGAGACCCAGTACTTC. Amino acids: CASSSPYVLWETQYF.

The rearrangement joins TRBV7-7 to TRBJ2-5; D is unclear. This CDR3 contains 13 residues. The germline gives CDR1 SSHAT, CDR2 FNYEAQ (reference sequence). V shed 1 base and J shed 2 bases, with 5 bases lying between them. The chain's CDR3 is CASSLDRQETQYF. The CDR3 nucleotides are TGTGCCAGCAGCTTAGACCGGCAAGAGACCCAGTACTTC.

The chain couples TRBV5-6 to TRBJ2-1, with 10 bases identical to TRBD1. The J segment lost 4 bases and the V segment lost 2 bases, leaving 3 bases of the junction unmatched. Germline V gene sequence: CDR1 SGHDT, CDR2 YYEEEE. The CDR3 runs to 15 residues. CDR3: CASSFGQGVYNEQFF. CDR3 sequence (DNA): TGTGCCAGCAGCTTCGGACAGGGGGTATACAATGAGCAGTTCTTC.

The J gene is TRBJ1-1, the V gene TRBV6-1; D remains unclear. The germline V and J ends were trimmed by 2 bases and 11 bases, with 12 bases remaining between them. This CDR3 is built from 12 residues. Per germline, CDR1 MNHNS and CDR2 SASEGT. The CDR3 here is CASSESGVGAFF. Written as DNA, the CDR3 is TGTGCCAGCAGTGAATCCGGGGTTGGGGCTTTCTTT.

CDR3 in amino acids: CASSRTRGQETQYF. The CDR3 nucleotides read TGTGCCAGCAGCCGAACCAGGGGGCAAGAGACCCAGTACTTC. J is TRBJ2-5 and V is TRBV5-4; 7 bases agree with TRBD1. From germline, CDR1 is SGHNT and CDR2 YYREEE (reference sequence). Trimming cost V 4 bases and J 2 bases; bases outside gene matches: 5. The CDR3 is 14 residues long.

This CDR3 is CASTNAGRINTGELFF. The CDR3 nucleotides are TGTGCCAGCACCAACGCGGGCCGAATCAACACCGGGGAGCTGTTTTTT. The rearrangement links TRBV2 to TRBJ2-2; tentatively, D is TRBD2 (5 bases). Trimming removed 7 bases at V and 2 bases at J, with 17 bases between. Germline CDR1 and CDR2: SNHLY and FYNNEI. The CDR3 is 16 amino acids.

This clone was seen a handful of times. The chain combines TRBV18 with TRBJ2-3; D not certain. CDR3 length: 13 residues. Germline assignment: CDR1 KGHSH and CDR2 LQKENI. Trimming took off 3 bases at V and 0 bases at J, with 4 bases between the two ends. This chain's CDR3 is CASSPSSTDTQYF. CDR3 nucleotides: TGTGCCAGCTCACCCTCTAGCACAGATACGCAGTATTTT.

The chain links TRBV28 to TRBJ1-5, with 10 nucleotides matching TRBD1. CDR3 size: 16 residues. CDR1 MDHEN and CDR2 SYDVKM come from the germline V gene. The J segment lost 2 bases and the V segment lost 5 bases, leaving 6 bases of the junction unmatched. CDR3 amino acids: CASSRQGAPGNQPQHF. The CDR3 DNA follows: TGTGCCAGCAGTAGACAGGGGGCGCCGGGCAATCAGCCCCAGCATTTT. Combining the CDR3 with reference TRBV28 and TRBJ1-5 gives the whole variable domain DVKVTQSSRYLVKRTGEKVFLECVQDMDHENMFWYRQDPGLGLRLIYFSYDVKMKEKGDIPEGYSVSREKKERFSLILESASTNQTSMYLCASSRQGAPGNQPQHFGDGTRLSIL.

The chain uses TRBV2 and TRBJ2-7; 8 bases map to TRBD1. The germline gives CDR1 SNHLY, CDR2 FYNNEI. The CDR3 sequence is 13 residues long. J gave up 6 bases and V 4 bases, and 5 bases lay outside the gene matches. The CDR3, as DNA: TGTGCCAGCAGTGGGCAGGGGGCGGGCGAGCAGTACTTC. It yields the protein CASSGQGAGEQYF.

The rearrangement joins TRBV7-2 to TRBJ1-2, with D perhaps TRBD1 (6 bases). The CDR3 is made up of 14 amino acids. Germline V CDR1 and CDR2: SGHTA, FQGNSA. V gave up 5 bases and J gave up 7 bases, with 17 bases separating them. CDR3 sequence: CASSTPRGATGYTF. As DNA, the CDR3 is TGTGCCAGCAGCACCCCCCGGGGGGCTACTGGCTACACCTTC. The whole variable domain, filled in from reference TRBV7-2 and TRBJ1-2, reads GAGVSQSPSNKVTEKGKDVELRCDPISGHTALYWYRQSLGQGLEFLIYFQGNSAPDKSGLPSDRFSAERTGGSVSTLTIQRTQQEDSAVYLCASSTPRGATGYTFGSGTRLTVV.

This chain connects TRBV5-1 to TRBJ1-3; the D is unclear. Per germline, CDR1 SGHRS and CDR2 YFSETQ. The germline V and J ends were trimmed by 4 bases and 4 bases, with 12 bases remaining between them. The CDR3 runs to 14 residues. CDR3 DNA: TGCGCCAGCAGCATCGACGGAGGGGGAAACACCATATATTTT. The encoded protein is CASSIDGGGNTIYF. Based on the CDR3 plus reference TRBV5-1 and TRBJ1-3, the full variable domain is KAGVTQTPRYLIKTRGQQVTLSCSPISGHRSVSWYQQTPGQGLQFLFEYFSETQRNKGNFPGRFSGRQFSNSRSEMNVSTLELGDSALYLCASSIDGGGNTIYFGEGSWLTVV.

This clone came up a few times. This rearrangement joins TRBV2 to TRBJ2-1; D call uncertain. The CDR3 consists of 13 residues. The V and J ends lost 9 bases and 2 bases respectively, with 11 bases between them. The germline V gene has CDR1 SNHLY and CDR2 FYNNEI. CDR3 sequence reads: CASTADTYNEQFF. CDR3 nucleotides: TGTGCCAGTACGGCAGACACCTACAATGAGCAGTTCTTC.

The J gene is TRBJ1-2, the V gene TRBV6-6, with 7 nucleotides matching TRBD1. The CDR3 is 14 residues long. V dropped 3 bases and J dropped 4; count of bases not matched to a gene: 5. Germline lookup yields CDR1 MNHNY and CDR2 SVGAGI (reference sequence). CDR3: CASSYNRGVYGYTF. CDR3 sequence (DNA): TGTGCCAGCAGTTATAACAGGGGTGTCTATGGCTACACCTTC.

In DNA, the CDR3 is TGTGCCAGTAGTATTGGCGGCACCGGGGAGCTGTTTTTT. Residues: CASSIGGTGELFF. The chain has TRBV19 and TRBJ2-2; D is ambiguous. This CDR3 spans 13 amino acids. With 3 bases removed from V and 4 bases from J, the gap between germline ends came to 6 bases. Germline loops: CDR1 LNHDA, CDR2 SQIVND (reference sequence).

This clone came up once. The chain is built from TRBV9 and TRBJ2-1, with a weak D call TRBD1 (5 bases). The CDR3 loop spans 16 amino acids. CDR1 is SGDLS and CDR2 is YYNGEE in the germline V gene. Trimming removed 0 bases at V and 0 bases at J, with 10 bases between. The CDR3 bases are TGTGCCAGCAGCGTAGGGGGCGGTAGCTCCTACAATGAGCAGTTCTTC. Translation: CASSVGGGSSYNEQFF.

V gene TRBV18 combines with J gene TRBJ1-5, with unresolved D. Trimming removed 3 bases from V and 3 bases from J, with 3 bases in between. This CDR3 has 12 amino acids. Germline V lookup: CDR1 KGHSH, CDR2 LQKENI. The chain's CDR3 is CASSPSNQPQHF. The CDR3 DNA reads TGTGCCAGCTCACCCTCCAATCAGCCCCAGCATTTT.

The chain has TRBV5-1 and TRBJ2-6; 8 bases agree with TRBD1. Germline V gene lookup returns CDR1 SGHRS and CDR2 YFSETQ. The J segment lost 2 bases and the V segment lost 4 bases, leaving 5 bases of the junction unmatched. This CDR3 has 16 residues. DNA of the CDR3: TGCGCCAGCAGCGGACAGGGTCCCCCTGGGGCCAACGTCCTGACTTTC. Translated, it gives CASSGQGPPGANVLTF.

This clone was counted between two and nine times. The rearrangement links TRBV7-9 to TRBJ1-5, with TRBD1 matching 9 bases. Germline-derived CDR1 and CDR2 are SEHNR and FQNEAQ (reference sequence). The ends lost 1 base at V and 6 bases at J; junction bases unmatched: 1. There are 14 residues in the CDR3. In nucleotides, the CDR3 is TGTGCCAGCAGCTTAGAGACAGGGGGTCAGCCCCAGCATTTT. Translated: CASSLETGGQPQHF.

The chain links TRBV7-6 to TRBJ1-2; no reliable D call. The V gene's germline CDR1 is SGHVS and CDR2 FNYEAQ. CDR3 size: 12 residues. V lost 6 bases, J lost 7 bases, and 12 bases lay in between. CDR3 sequence (DNA): TGTGCCAGCAGTCCAGACGGAGGTGGCTACACCTTC. It translates to CASSPDGGGYTF.

This clone was observed a handful of times. This chain connects TRBV27 to TRBJ2-7; 10 bases match TRBD1. This CDR3 is 17 amino acids long. V shed 6 bases and J 2 bases; nucleotides not matched to a gene: 13. Germline values: CDR1 MNHEY, CDR2 SMNVEV (reference sequence). CDR3 sequence: CASRASGQGSYPYEQYF. The CDR3 coding sequence is TGTGCCAGCAGAGCCTCGGGACAGGGGAGTTATCCCTACGAGCAGTACTTC.

The chain couples TRBV6-4 to TRBJ1-4; the match to TRBD1 covers 11 bases. CDR3 size: 15 residues. Losses at the gene ends were 5 bases for V and 7 bases for J; bases not matched to a gene: 6. CDR1 is MRHNA, CDR2 SNTAGT, per germline. The CDR3, as DNA: TGTGCCAGCAGTATTACCGGGACAGGGGGTGAAAAACTGTTTTTT. Amino acids: CASSITGTGGEKLFF.

The V gene is TRBV5-4, the J gene TRBJ2-7; D possibly corresponds to TRBD2 (5 bases). CDR3 length equals 11 residues. V lost 4 bases and J 11 bases, leaving 13 bases between the germline ends. Germline V CDR1 and CDR2: SGHNT, YYREEE (reference sequence). This chain's CDR3 is CASSGRGREYF. In DNA form, the CDR3 reads TGTGCCAGCAGCGGCCGGGGAAGGGAGTACTTC. Full variable domain (missing parts from reference TRBV5-4 and TRBJ2-7): ETGVTQSPTHLIKTRGQQVTLRCSSQSGHNTVSWYQQALGQGPQFIFQYYREEENGRGNFPPRFSGLQFPNYSSELNVNALELDDSALYLCASSGRGREYFGPGTRLTVT.